These 13 T cell receptor beta chains originate from one sample sequenced in a study of shared clonotypes between healthy human individuals. Clones were sequenced by immunoSEQ multiplex PCR, and TCRdb holds only the in-frame ones, with some missing. Among hundreds of thousands of clones, almost 97% were seen once, and the ten largest hold approximately 0.057%. Input material: naive CD4+ T cells sorted from blood. Subset denoted: CD45RA+ positively selected. The receptors originated from a woman aged 25 to 45 in good health.

The chain combines TRBV11-2 with TRBJ1-5, with D unclear. CDR1 is SGHAT and CDR2 is FQNNGV in the germline V gene. V was pared by 5 bases and J by 4 bases, with 6 bases between. The CDR3 spans 12 residues. The DNA of the CDR3 is TGTGCCAGCAGCCCCCCTAATCAGCCCCAGCATTTT. Amino acid sequence: CASSPPNQPQHF.

The chain carries TRBV19 and TRBJ2-4; D is unresolved. The V end lost 5 bases, the J end lost 7 bases, and 9 bases lay between the germline ends. Germline V gives CDR1 LNHDA, CDR2 SQIVND (reference sequence). This CDR3 comprises 12 residues. CDR3 protein: CASSVRQNIQYF. As DNA, the CDR3 is TGTGCCAGTAGTGTTCGGCAGAACATTCAGTACTTC.

This chain links TRBV2 with TRBJ2-1; no clear D. Germline values: CDR1 SNHLY, CDR2 FYNNEI. V lost 2 bases to trimming and J lost 6 bases, with 11 bases between them. This CDR3 comprises 14 residues. CDR3 loop: CASSEMRSTNEQFF. In DNA, the CDR3 is TGTGCCAGCAGTGAAATGCGGTCGACCAATGAGCAGTTCTTC.

The rearrangement uses TRBV28 and TRBJ2-5; 8 positions match TRBD1. Germline CDR1 and CDR2: MDHEN and SYDVKM. V was clipped by 7 bases and J by 5 bases; unmatched bases: 12. The CDR3 runs to 15 residues. This CDR3 reads CASKGYQGAGETQYF. The CDR3 DNA reads as TGTGCCAGCAAGGGGTACCAGGGGGCTGGCGAGACCCAGTACTTC.

This chain uses TRBV7-9 with TRBJ1-3; D unclear. The CDR3 spans 15 residues. Germline CDR1 and CDR2: SEHNR and FQNEAQ (reference sequence). V lost 6 bases, J lost 0 bases, and 12 bases lay in between. In DNA form, the CDR3 reads TGTGCCAGCAGTCACGGGGAGGCCTCTGGAAACACCATATATTTT. This codes for CASSHGEASGNTIYF.

The chain uses TRBV18 and TRBJ1-5, with D unclear. The germline V gene has CDR1 KGHSH and CDR2 LQKENI. The CDR3 runs to 14 residues. The V gene lost 4 bases and the J gene lost 0 bases, with 7 bases spanning the gap. The CDR3 region has the DNA TGTGCCAGCTCACTCCGGGATAGCAATCAGCCCCAGCATTTT. It specifies CASSLRDSNQPQHF.

CDR3 DNA: TGTGCCAGCAGTTCTGACAGGGGGTCTTTTGAGCAGTACTTC. This encodes CASSSDRGSFEQYF. The chain is built from TRBV6-6 and TRBJ2-7; 9 bases fit TRBD1. With V trimmed by 4 bases and J by 7 bases, 8 bases remained unmatched. The length of the CDR3 is 14 residues. The germline V gene encodes CDR1 MNHNY and CDR2 SVGAGI (reference sequence).

V gene TRBV18 combines with J gene TRBJ2-2, with D maybe TRBD1 (6 bases). The V and J ends lost 2 bases and 2 bases respectively, with 9 bases between them. The germline CDR1 and CDR2 sequences are KGHSH and LQKENI. The CDR3 contains 15 residues. CDR3 residues: CASSPRDTNTGELFF. The CDR3 DNA reads as TGTGCCAGCTCACCAAGGGACACCAACACCGGGGAGCTGTTTTTT.

This chain uses TRBV27 with TRBJ2-5; 16 bases map to TRBD2. The junction had 7 bases not matched to a gene; V was cut back by 4 bases and J by 5 bases. The germline gives CDR1 MNHEY, CDR2 SMNVEV (reference sequence). The CDR3 runs 17 residues. The CDR3 bases are TGTGCCAGCAGTTATAAGGGACTAGCGGGAGGGAGGGAGACCCAGTACTTC. The encoded protein is CASSYKGLAGGRETQYF.

The chain links TRBV27 to TRBJ1-5; no clear D. CDR1 is MNHEY, CDR2 SMNVEV, per germline (reference sequence). Trimming shortened V by 2 bases and J by 2 bases, and 4 bases separated the two germline ends. This CDR3 is built from 13 residues. CDR3 in DNA: TGTGCCAGCAGTTTAGAACGCAATCAGCCCCAGCATTTT. Translated: CASSLERNQPQHF.

The chain couples TRBV7-2 to TRBJ1-5, with a possible D match to TRBD1 (6 bases). The germline V gene encodes CDR1 SGHTA and CDR2 FQGNSA. Trimming cost V 5 bases and J 7 bases, with 15 bases left between them. There are 14 residues in the CDR3. CDR3 DNA sequence: TGTGCCAGCAGCCTTACAGGGCTGGAGCAGCCCCAGCATTTT. This sequence encodes CASSLTGLEQPQHF.

The rearrangement joins TRBV9 to TRBJ2-7; possible D gene TRBD1, 5 bases. Germline values: CDR1 SGDLS, CDR2 YYNGEE. This CDR3 is 13 amino acids long. V gave up 1 base and J gave up 9 bases, with 14 bases separating them. In nucleotides, the CDR3 is TGTGCCAGCAGCGTAAAGGACACCATTCCGCAGTACTTC. Protein product: CASSVKDTIPQYF.

J is TRBJ2-1 and V is TRBV7-8; 16 positions agree with TRBD2. The germline gives CDR1 SGHVS, CDR2 FQNEAQ. The CDR3 is made up of 17 amino acids. The V segment lost 5 bases and the J segment 10 bases; nucleotides outside the gene matches: 11. The CDR3 DNA reads as TGTGCCAGCAGCCAAATGGGACTAGCGGGAGGGCCTAGGGAGCAGTTCTTC. Its protein product is CASSQMGLAGGPREQFF.